This T cell receptor beta chain was profiled in a study of blood T cell repertoires in COVID-19. Study details: There were acute and convalescent COVID-19 samples, and they came from the United States, Italy and Spain. The analysed material was cDNA or gDNA that came from T cells, B-cell-depleted T cells, or PBMCs.

This clone occurred once. In the original processing: Estimation of nucleated cell counts was performed using reference gene primer amplification. Measured with immunoSEQ multiplex PCR; TCRdb has only the in-frame clones, and not every one. V and J calls and clone size are given by that table; D and trimming were obtained from the DNA. The sample shows 100,000 to 120,000 clones, around 74% of them seen only once. CDR1 SGHAT and CDR2 FQNNGV come from the germline V gene. Trimming at V came to 3 bases and at J to 7 bases, leaving 6 bases not matched to a gene. The CDR3 is 15 residues long. Sequenced sample: peripheral blood. The clonotype was recovered from a woman in her 70s with acute or convalescent COVID-19. This chain connects TRBV11-2 to TRBJ1-5; 10 bases fit TRBD1. The CDR3 reads CASSLDRGTGQPQHF. The CDR3 DNA is TGTGCCAGCAGCTTGGACAGGGGGACCGGGCAGCCCCAGCATTTT.